The 27 T cell receptor beta chains in this list originate from one sample, sequenced in a study of cytomegalovirus exposure and HLA in healthy donors. PCR was performed using 60 Vbeta and 13 Jbeta primers. The protocol was immunoSEQ multiplex PCR, while the TCRdb copy is restricted to in-frame clones and leaves out a portion. In the table there are some 180,000 clones, 82% of which are singletons. The sample was PBMCs. Receptors were obtained from a man aged 40-50 years in good health and CMV-seronegative.

This chain joins TRBV7-9 and TRBJ2-1, with a possible D match to TRBD1 (6 bases). Germline V gives CDR1 SEHNR, CDR2 FQNEAQ (reference sequence). Trimming stripped 5 bases from V and 9 bases from J, with 17 bases between. CDR3 length equals 14 residues. The CDR3 DNA reads as TGTGCCAGCAGCGAAGGAAACAGGGCCAGTGAGCAGTTCTTC. Encoded protein: CASSEGNRASEQFF.

The chain recombines TRBV25-1 with TRBJ1-2, with 9 nucleotides matching TRBD1. CDR3 length equals 15 residues. Germline V gene lookup returns CDR1 MGHDK and CDR2 SYGVNS. With V trimmed by 4 bases and J by 7 bases, 10 bases remained unmatched. The chain's CDR3 is CASSVPTGGEGGYTF. DNA for the CDR3: TGTGCCAGCAGTGTTCCGACAGGGGGTGAAGGTGGCTACACCTTC.

DNA of the CDR3: TGTGCCAGCAGCTTGGGGTCGGTGCCTGAGCAGTTCTTC. It encodes CASSLGSVPEQFF. The V gene is TRBV5-5, the J gene TRBJ2-1; D not certain. V lost 0 bases to trimming and J lost 9 bases, with 10 bases between them. The germline V gene encodes CDR1 SGHKS and CDR2 YYEKEE (reference sequence). The CDR3 consists of 13 residues.

The chain carries TRBV5-1 and TRBJ1-3; no firm D call. Germline assignment: CDR1 SGHRS and CDR2 YFSETQ. V dropped 4 bases and J dropped 1 base, with 9 bases sitting between them. CDR3 length: 14 amino acids. The CDR3 DNA reads as TGCGCCAGCAGCGCCGGAGGATCTGGAAACACCATATATTTT. The encoded protein is CASSAGGSGNTIYF.

The chain joins TRBV25-1 to TRBJ1-6, with TRBD1 matching over 7 bases. With V trimmed by 5 bases and J by 5 bases, 9 bases remained unmatched. This CDR3 spans 16 amino acids. Germline loops: CDR1 MGHDK, CDR2 SYGVNS. CDR3 protein: CASSHPGTVNNSPLHF. CDR3 DNA sequence: TGTGCCAGCAGTCATCCAGGGACAGTTAATAATTCACCCCTCCACTTT.

J is TRBJ2-3 and V is TRBV6-1; 9 bases match TRBD2. The CDR3 extends over 15 amino acids. Germline-derived CDR1 and CDR2 are MNHNS and SASEGT. V shed 6 bases, J shed 3 bases, and the junction held 7 bases outside the gene matches. CDR3: CASSASGTETDTQYF. The CDR3 nucleotides are TGTGCCAGCAGCGCTAGCGGGACTGAAACAGATACGCAGTATTTT.

The chain is built from TRBV9 and TRBJ2-1; 9 positions match TRBD2. This CDR3 spans 15 amino acids. J gave up 4 bases and V 0 bases, and 2 bases lay outside the gene matches. Per germline, CDR1 SGDLS and CDR2 YYNGEE. The CDR3, as DNA: TGTGCCAGCAGCGTAGACAGCGGGAGGTACAATGAGCAGTTCTTC. Its protein is CASSVDSGRYNEQFF.

The CDR3: CASSLTAGFEKLFF. The DNA of the CDR3 is TGTGCCAGCAGCTTAACGGCAGGGTTTGAAAAACTGTTTTTT. The chain combines TRBV7-3 with TRBJ1-4; D perhaps matches TRBD1 (5 bases). From germline, CDR1 is SGHTA and CDR2 FQGTGA. CDR3 length: 14 residues. V was shortened by 0 bases and J by 7 bases, with 9 bases between the two germline ends.

The chain links TRBV4-3 to TRBJ1-2, with D possibly matching TRBD1 (6 bases). Germline loops: CDR1 LGHNA, CDR2 YSLEER. The CDR3 runs 15 residues. Trimming pared 0 bases from V and 4 bases from J, leaving 12 bases between. CDR3 DNA: TGCGCCAGCAGCCAAGATTACGGGGGGCCCTATGGCTACACCTTC. As protein: CASSQDYGGPYGYTF.

The chain couples TRBV19 to TRBJ2-2; TRBD1 matches at 12 bases. There are 17 residues in the CDR3. The V segment lost 3 bases and the J segment 4 bases; nucleotides outside the gene matches: 6. Germline values: CDR1 LNHDA, CDR2 SQIVND (reference sequence). DNA for the CDR3: TGTGCCAGTAGTATGAGGGGGACAGGGGGCTTCACCGGGGAGCTGTTTTTT. It specifies CASSMRGTGGFTGELFF.

This sequence joins TRBV2 and TRBJ2-7; TRBD1 aligns across 8 bases. Per the germline V gene, CDR1 is SNHLY and CDR2 is FYNNEI. Unmatched junction bases numbered 13, after V lost 5 bases and J lost 4 bases. The CDR3 is 16 amino acids. The DNA for the CDR3 is TGTGCCAGCAGTTCCCCTGTGCTGGACAGGGCGTACGAGCAGTACTTC. As protein: CASSSPVLDRAYEQYF.

J is TRBJ1-4 and V is TRBV9, with a weak D call TRBD1 (5 bases). This CDR3 region has 15 residues. Per the germline V gene, CDR1 is SGDLS and CDR2 is YYNGEE. Trimming took 0 bases from V and 4 from J, leaving 10 bases between them. The CDR3 DNA follows: TGTGCCAGCAGCGTAGACGGGGGGGTTAATGAAAAACTGTTTTTT. Translating it yields CASSVDGGVNEKLFF.

The gene calls are TRBV28 and TRBJ1-2; a possible D gene is TRBD1 (5 bases). The V and J ends lost 4 bases and 1 base respectively, with 16 bases between them. The CDR3 totals 16 residues. Germline lookup yields CDR1 MDHEN and CDR2 SYDVKM. CDR3 bases: TGTGCCAGCAGTTGTATTAGGGCAGGGTGTAACTATGGCTACACCTTC. Translated: CASSCIRAGCNYGYTF.

V gene TRBV7-2 combines with J gene TRBJ2-5; D is undetermined. The V end lost 5 bases, the J end lost 4 bases, and 11 bases lay between the germline ends. Germline CDR1 and CDR2: SGHTA and FQGNSA. The CDR3 is 13 amino acids. The CDR3 is CASSKRATETQYF. In nucleotides, the CDR3 is TGTGCCAGCAGCAAAAGAGCCACAGAGACCCAGTACTTC.

The CDR3 here is CASSLDREEAFF. CDR3 sequence (DNA): TGCGCCAGCAGCCTCGACAGGGAAGAAGCTTTCTTT. The chain recombines TRBV5-1 with TRBJ1-1; 7 bases match TRBD1. V trimming: 4 bases; J trimming: 8 bases; junction bases outside the gene matches: 5. Germline V gene lookup returns CDR1 SGHRS and CDR2 YFSETQ. CDR3 length: 12 residues.

The rearrangement joins TRBV7-9 to TRBJ2-7; TRBD1 matches at 9 bases. V shed 5 bases, J shed 4 bases, and the junction held 9 bases outside the gene matches. From germline, CDR1 is SEHNR and CDR2 FQNEAQ (reference sequence). There are 15 residues in the CDR3. The chain's CDR3 is CASSLPGQGVYEQYF. The CDR3 DNA reads TGTGCCAGCAGCCTACCGGGACAGGGAGTATACGAGCAGTACTTC.

The chain uses TRBV6-1 and TRBJ2-5; weak D call: TRBD1 (5 bases). The CDR3 is 15 amino acids. Germline V lookup: CDR1 MNHNS, CDR2 SASEGT. Trimming left V 3 bases short and J 2 bases short, with 13 bases between. The CDR3: CASSDPSTVQETQYF. The CDR3 coding sequence is TGTGCCAGCAGTGATCCTTCGACAGTGCAAGAGACCCAGTACTTC.

V usage is TRBV29-1 and J usage is TRBJ2-5, with 9 positions matching TRBD1. The germline gives CDR1 SQVTM, CDR2 ANQGSEA. J was trimmed by 4 bases and V by 2 bases; bases with no gene match: 8. This CDR3 has 15 residues. The CDR3 region has the DNA TGCAGCGTTGAACCTACTACAGGGGGCGGAGAGACCCAGTACTTC. It yields the protein CSVEPTTGGGETQYF.

The chain carries TRBV4-1 and TRBJ1-1, with 7 nucleotides matching TRBD1. V trimming: 4 bases; J trimming: 2 bases; junction bases outside the gene matches: 4. The CDR3 length is 14 residues. Germline V lookup: CDR1 MGHRA, CDR2 YSYEKL. CDR3 in amino acids: CASSPRQGNTEAFF. The CDR3 nucleotides are TGCGCCAGCAGCCCGCGACAGGGCAACACTGAAGCTTTCTTT.

This clone has a single count. The same CDR3 is also encoded by other DNA sequences in this sample. The chain's CDR3 is CASRGSRGQETQYF. As DNA, the CDR3 is TGTGCCAGCAGGGGATCAAGGGGACAAGAGACCCAGTACTTC. This chain uses TRBV2 with TRBJ2-5; D perhaps matches TRBD1 (5 bases). Germline-derived CDR1 and CDR2 are SNHLY and FYNNEI. CDR3 length: 14 residues. The V and J ends lost 6 bases and 2 bases respectively, with 13 bases between them.

Here the CDR3 reads CASSVGPQPAGRGTEAFF. The CDR3 nucleotides read TGTGCCAGCAGCGTAGGGCCACAACCGGCGGGGAGGGGCACTGAAGCTTTCTTT. The J gene is TRBJ1-1, the V gene TRBV9; TRBD1 might be the D (5 bases). V was pared by 0 bases and J by 4 bases, with 22 bases between. CDR1 SGDLS and CDR2 YYNGEE come from the germline V gene. This CDR3 region has 18 residues. Complete variable domain (other parts from reference TRBV9 and TRBJ1-1): DSGVTQTPKHLITATGQRVTLRCSPRSGDLSVYWYQQSLDQGLQFLIQYYNGEERAKGNILERFSAQQFPDLHSELNLSSLELGDSALYFCASSVGPQPAGRGTEAFFGQGTRLTVV.

The chain couples TRBV7-3 to TRBJ2-3; 7 bases match TRBD1. The CDR3 is 13 residues long. V gave up 4 bases and J gave up 8 bases; unmatched junction bases: 6. The germline gives CDR1 SGHTA, CDR2 FQGTGA. The CDR3 DNA is TGTGCCAGCAGCTATACCCGGGACAGTACGCAGTATTTT. It is translated as CASSYTRDSTQYF.

The V gene is TRBV30, the J gene TRBJ2-3; perhaps TRBD2 as D (6 bases). The V end was cut by 5 bases, the J end by 0 bases, with 15 bases between. CDR1 GTSNPN and CDR2 SVGIG come from the germline V gene (reference sequence). This CDR3 region has 15 residues. CDR3 sequence: CAWGAGTLSTDTQYF. The CDR3 DNA follows: TGTGCCTGGGGGGCGGGGACTCTGAGCACAGATACGCAGTATTTT. The variable domain in full, with the rest retrieved from reference TRBV30 and TRBJ2-3, is SQTIHQWPATLVQPVGSPLSLECTVEGTSNPNLYWYRQAAGRGLQLLFYSVGIGQISSEVPQNLSASRPQDRQFILSSKKLLLSDSGFYLCAWGAGTLSTDTQYFGPGTRLTVL.

The V gene is TRBV2, the J gene TRBJ2-6; D is possibly TRBD1 (5 bases). This CDR3 has 18 residues. The ends were cut back, 1 base at V and 5 bases at J, with 18 bases in the middle. From germline, CDR1 is SNHLY and CDR2 FYNNEI. CDR3: CASSEEGPGNLWANVLTF. DNA of the CDR3: TGTGCCAGCAGTGAAGAGGGGCCAGGAAATCTCTGGGCCAACGTCCTGACTTTC.

The rearrangement links TRBV18 to TRBJ1-4; 9 bases agree with TRBD1. From germline, CDR1 is KGHSH and CDR2 LQKENI. V shed 3 bases, J shed 7 bases, and the junction held 6 bases outside the gene matches. CDR3 length equals 15 residues. The CDR3 is CASSPGPGQGEKLFF. DNA of the CDR3: TGTGCCAGCTCACCTGGCCCGGGACAGGGTGAAAAACTGTTTTTT.

This chain joins TRBV18 and TRBJ1-3; 9 nucleotides match TRBD1. The CDR3 consists of 17 residues. Germline CDR1 reads KGHSH; CDR2 reads LQKENI. With 3 bases clipped from V and 0 bases from J, the junction kept 6 bases outside the gene matches. CDR3 protein: CASSPRGTGPSGNTIYF. The CDR3 DNA reads TGTGCCAGCTCACCGCGCGGGACAGGGCCCTCTGGAAACACCATATATTTT.

This clone came up once. CDR3 nucleotide sequence: TGCGCCAGCAGCACGGGACAGGACCTCAGGGCATCACCCCTCCACTTT. Its translation: CASSTGQDLRASPLHF. V is TRBV5-1 and J is TRBJ1-6; TRBD1 matches at 8 bases. After removal of 4 bases from V and 10 bases from J, the junction contained 13 bases not matched to a gene. Germline values: CDR1 SGHRS, CDR2 YFSETQ. The CDR3 has 16 residues.